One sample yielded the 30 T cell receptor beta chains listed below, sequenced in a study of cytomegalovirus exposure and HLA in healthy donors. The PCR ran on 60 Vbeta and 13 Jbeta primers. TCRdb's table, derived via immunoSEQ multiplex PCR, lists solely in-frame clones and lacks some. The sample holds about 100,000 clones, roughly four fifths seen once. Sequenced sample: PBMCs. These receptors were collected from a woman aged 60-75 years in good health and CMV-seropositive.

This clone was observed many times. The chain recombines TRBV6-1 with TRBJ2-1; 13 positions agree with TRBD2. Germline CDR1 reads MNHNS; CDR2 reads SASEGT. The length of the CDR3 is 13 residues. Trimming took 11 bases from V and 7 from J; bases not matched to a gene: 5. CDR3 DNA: TGTGCCTCCGGACTAGCGGGAGAAAATGAGCAGTTCTTC. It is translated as CASGLAGENEQFF.

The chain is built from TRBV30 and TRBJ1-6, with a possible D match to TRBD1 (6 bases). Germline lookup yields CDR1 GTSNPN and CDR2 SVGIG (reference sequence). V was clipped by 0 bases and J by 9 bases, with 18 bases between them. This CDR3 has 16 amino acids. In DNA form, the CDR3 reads TGTGCCTGGAGTGTTCCTAAACAGGGTCTATTTTCACCCCTCCACTTT. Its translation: CAWSVPKQGLFSPLHF.

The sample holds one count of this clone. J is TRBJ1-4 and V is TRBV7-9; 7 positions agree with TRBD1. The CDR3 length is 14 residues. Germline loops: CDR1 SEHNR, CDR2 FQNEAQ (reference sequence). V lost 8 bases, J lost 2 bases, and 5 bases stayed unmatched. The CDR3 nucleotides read TGTGCCAGCTCCAAGGGGGCGACTAATGAAAAACTGTTTTTT. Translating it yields CASSKGATNEKLFF.

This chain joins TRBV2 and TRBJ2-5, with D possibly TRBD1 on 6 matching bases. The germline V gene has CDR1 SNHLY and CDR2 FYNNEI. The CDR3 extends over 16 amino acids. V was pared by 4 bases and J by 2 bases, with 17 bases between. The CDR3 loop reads CASSAAGTLGQETQYF. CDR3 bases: TGTGCCAGCAGTGCCGCCGGGACATTGGGGCAAGAGACCCAGTACTTC.

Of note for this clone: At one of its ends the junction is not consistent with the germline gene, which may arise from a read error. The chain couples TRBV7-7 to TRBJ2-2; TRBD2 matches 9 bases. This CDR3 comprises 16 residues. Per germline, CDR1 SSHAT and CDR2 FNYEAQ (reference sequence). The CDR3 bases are TGTGCTAGCAGCTCTGCGGTAGCGGGAGTAGCCGGGGAGCTGTTTTTT. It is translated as CASSSAVAGVAGELFF. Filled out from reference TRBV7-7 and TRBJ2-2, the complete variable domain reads GAGVSQSPRYKVTKRGQDVTLRCDPISSHATLYWYQQALGQGPEFLTYFNYEAQPDKSGLPSDRFSAERPEGSISTLTIQRTEQRDSAMYRCASSSAVAGVAGELFFGEGSRLTVL.

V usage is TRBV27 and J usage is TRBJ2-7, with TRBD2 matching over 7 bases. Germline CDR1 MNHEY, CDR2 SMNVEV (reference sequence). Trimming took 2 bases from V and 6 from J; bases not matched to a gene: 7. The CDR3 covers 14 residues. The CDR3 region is CASSLLGGKREQYF. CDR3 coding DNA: TGTGCCAGCAGTTTACTGGGGGGGAAGCGCGAGCAGTACTTC.

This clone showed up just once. The CDR3 coding sequence is TGTGCCAGCAGTTTTATGTCCGGAATCGGGACAGAGTATAGCAATCAGCCCCAGCATTTT. Its translation is CASSFMSGIGTEYSNQPQHF. The chain employs TRBV28 and TRBJ1-5, with 7 bases identical to TRBD1. The length of the CDR3 is 20 residues. Germline CDR1 MDHEN, CDR2 SYDVKM. Germline trimming cut 3 bases from V and 0 bases from J; bases unmatched to any gene: 17. Together with reference TRBV28 and TRBJ1-5, the CDR3 gives the full variable domain: DVKVTQSSRYLVKRTGEKVFLECVQDMDHENMFWYRQDPGLGLRLIYFSYDVKMKEKGDIPEGYSVSREKKERFSLILESASTNQTSMYLCASSFMSGIGTEYSNQPQHFGDGTRLSIL.

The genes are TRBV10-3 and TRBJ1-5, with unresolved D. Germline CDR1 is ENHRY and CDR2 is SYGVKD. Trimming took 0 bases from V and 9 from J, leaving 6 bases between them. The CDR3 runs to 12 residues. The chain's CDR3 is CAISESRGPQHF. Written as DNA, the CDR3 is TGTGCCATCAGTGAGTCACGGGGGCCCCAGCATTTT.

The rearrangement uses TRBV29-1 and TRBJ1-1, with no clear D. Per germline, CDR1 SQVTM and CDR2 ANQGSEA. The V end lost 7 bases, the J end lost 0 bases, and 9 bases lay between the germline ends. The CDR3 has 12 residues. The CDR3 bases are TGCAGCGACGAATACATGAACACTGAAGCTTTCTTT. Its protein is CSDEYMNTEAFF. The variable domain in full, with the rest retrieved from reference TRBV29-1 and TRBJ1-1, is SAVISQKPSRDICQRGTSLTIQCQVDSQVTMMFWYRQQPGQSLTLIATANQGSEATYESGFVIDKFPISRPNLTFSTLTVSNMSPEDSSIYLCSDEYMNTEAFFGQGTRLTVV.

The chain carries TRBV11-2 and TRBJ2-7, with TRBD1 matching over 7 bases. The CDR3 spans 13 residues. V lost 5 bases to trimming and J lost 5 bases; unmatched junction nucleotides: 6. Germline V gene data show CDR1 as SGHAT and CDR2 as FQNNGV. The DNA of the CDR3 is TGTGCCAGCAGCCAAGACAGGGCCCACGAGCAGTACTTC. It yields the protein CASSQDRAHEQYF.

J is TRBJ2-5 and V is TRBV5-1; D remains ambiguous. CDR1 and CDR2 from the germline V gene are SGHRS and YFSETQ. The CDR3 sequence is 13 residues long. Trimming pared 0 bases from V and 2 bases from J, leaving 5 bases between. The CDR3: CASSLDFQETQYF. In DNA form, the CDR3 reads TGCGCCAGCAGCTTGGACTTTCAAGAGACCCAGTACTTC.

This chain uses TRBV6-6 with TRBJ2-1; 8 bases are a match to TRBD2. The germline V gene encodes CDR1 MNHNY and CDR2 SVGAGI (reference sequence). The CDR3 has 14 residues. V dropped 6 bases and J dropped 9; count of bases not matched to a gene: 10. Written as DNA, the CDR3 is TGTGCCAGCAGCCCCGGGACTAGTACGATTGAGCAGTTCTTC. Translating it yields CASSPGTSTIEQFF.

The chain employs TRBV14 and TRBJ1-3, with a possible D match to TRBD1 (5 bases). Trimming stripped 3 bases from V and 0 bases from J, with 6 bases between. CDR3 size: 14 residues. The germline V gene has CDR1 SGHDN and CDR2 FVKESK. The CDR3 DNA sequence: TGTGCCAGCAGCCAGCAGGGCTCTGGAAACACCATATATTTT. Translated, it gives CASSQQGSGNTIYF.

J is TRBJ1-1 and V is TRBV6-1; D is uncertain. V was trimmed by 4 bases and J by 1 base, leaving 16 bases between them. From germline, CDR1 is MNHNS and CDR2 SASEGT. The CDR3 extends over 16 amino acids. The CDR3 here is CASSGWLVEKNTEAFF. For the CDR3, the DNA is TGTGCCAGCAGTGGTTGGCTCGTGGAGAAGAACACTGAAGCTTTCTTT.

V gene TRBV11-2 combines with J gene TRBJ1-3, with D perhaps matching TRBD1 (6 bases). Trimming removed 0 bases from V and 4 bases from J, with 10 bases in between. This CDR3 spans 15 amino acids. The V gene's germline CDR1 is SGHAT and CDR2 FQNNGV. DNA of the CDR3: TGTGCCAGCAGCTTAGATCAGGGGCCGGGAAACACCATATATTTT. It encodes CASSLDQGPGNTIYF.

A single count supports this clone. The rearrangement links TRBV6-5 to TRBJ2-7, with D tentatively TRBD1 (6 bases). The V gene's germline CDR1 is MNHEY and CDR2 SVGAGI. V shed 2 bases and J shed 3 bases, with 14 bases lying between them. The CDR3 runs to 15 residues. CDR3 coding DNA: TGTGCCAGCAGTTACGCGGCGAAAGGGGGCTACGAGCAGTACTTC. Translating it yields CASSYAAKGGYEQYF.

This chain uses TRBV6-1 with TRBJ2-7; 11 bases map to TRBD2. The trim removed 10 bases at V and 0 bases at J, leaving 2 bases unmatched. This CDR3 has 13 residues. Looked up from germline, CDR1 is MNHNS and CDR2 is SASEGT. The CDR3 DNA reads TGTGCCATTACTAGCGGGAGCTCCTACGAGCAGTACTTC. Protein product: CAITSGSSYEQYF.

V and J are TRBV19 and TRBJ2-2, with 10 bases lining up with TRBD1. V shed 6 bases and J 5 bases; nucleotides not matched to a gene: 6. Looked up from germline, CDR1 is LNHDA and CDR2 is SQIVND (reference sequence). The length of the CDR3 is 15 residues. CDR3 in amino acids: CASRTGTGVTGELFF. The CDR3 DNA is TGTGCCAGTAGAACCGGGACAGGGGTGACCGGGGAGCTGTTTTTT.

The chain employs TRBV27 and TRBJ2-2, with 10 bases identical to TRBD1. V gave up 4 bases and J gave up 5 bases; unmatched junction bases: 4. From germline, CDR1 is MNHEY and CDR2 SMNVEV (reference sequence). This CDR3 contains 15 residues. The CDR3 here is CASSSGQGLTGELFF. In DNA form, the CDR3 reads TGTGCCAGCAGTTCGGGACAGGGGTTAACCGGGGAGCTGTTTTTT.

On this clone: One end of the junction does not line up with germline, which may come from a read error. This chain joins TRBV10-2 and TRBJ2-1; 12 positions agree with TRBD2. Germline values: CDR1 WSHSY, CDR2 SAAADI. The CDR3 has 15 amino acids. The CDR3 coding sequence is TGTGCCATCACTCCGGGGCTAGCGGGAGGGTATGAGCAGTTCTTC. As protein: CAITPGLAGGYEQFF.

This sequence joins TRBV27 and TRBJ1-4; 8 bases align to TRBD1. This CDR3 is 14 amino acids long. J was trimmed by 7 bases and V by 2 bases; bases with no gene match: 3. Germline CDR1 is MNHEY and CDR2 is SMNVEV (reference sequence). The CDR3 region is CASSLQGAGEKLFF. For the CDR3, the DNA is TGTGCCAGCAGTTTACAGGGGGCGGGTGAAAAACTGTTTTTT.

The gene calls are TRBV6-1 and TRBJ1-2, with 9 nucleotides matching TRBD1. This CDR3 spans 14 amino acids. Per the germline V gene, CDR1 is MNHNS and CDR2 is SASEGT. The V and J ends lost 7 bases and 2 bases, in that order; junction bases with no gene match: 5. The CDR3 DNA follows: TGTGCCAGCATCAGAACAGGGGGCAACTATGGCTACACCTTC. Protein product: CASIRTGGNYGYTF.

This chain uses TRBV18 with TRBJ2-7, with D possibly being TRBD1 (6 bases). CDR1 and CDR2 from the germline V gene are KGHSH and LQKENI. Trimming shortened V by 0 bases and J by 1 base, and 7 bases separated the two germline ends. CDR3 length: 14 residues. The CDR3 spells CASSPPRGSYEQYF. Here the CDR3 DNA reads TGTGCCAGCTCACCACCCAGGGGATCCTACGAGCAGTACTTC.

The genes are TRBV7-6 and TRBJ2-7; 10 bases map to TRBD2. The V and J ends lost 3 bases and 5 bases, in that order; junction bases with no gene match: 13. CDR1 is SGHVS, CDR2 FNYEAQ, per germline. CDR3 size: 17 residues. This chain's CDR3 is CASSFLATASGSHEQYF. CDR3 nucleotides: TGTGCCAGCAGCTTCCTGGCGACGGCTAGCGGGAGCCACGAGCAGTACTTC.

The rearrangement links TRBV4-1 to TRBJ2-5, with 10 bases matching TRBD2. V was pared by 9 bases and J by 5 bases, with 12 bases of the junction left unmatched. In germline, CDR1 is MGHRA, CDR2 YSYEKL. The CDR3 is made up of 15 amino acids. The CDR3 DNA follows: TGCGCCAGTGGGTTAGCGGGAGGTAGAGGGGAGACCCAGTACTTC. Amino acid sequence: CASGLAGGRGETQYF.

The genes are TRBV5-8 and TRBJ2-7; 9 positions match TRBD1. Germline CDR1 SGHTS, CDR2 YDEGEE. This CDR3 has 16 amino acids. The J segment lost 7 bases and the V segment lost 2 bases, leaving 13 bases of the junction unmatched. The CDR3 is CASSFVPGQGEREQYF. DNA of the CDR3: TGTGCCAGCAGCTTTGTCCCGGGACAGGGTGAAAGGGAGCAGTACTTC.

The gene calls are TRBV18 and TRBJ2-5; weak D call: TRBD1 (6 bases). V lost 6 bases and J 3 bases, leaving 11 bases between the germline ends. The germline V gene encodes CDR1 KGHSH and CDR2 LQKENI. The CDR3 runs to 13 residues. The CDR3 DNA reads TGTGCCAGCTCGTCCGGGACAAAAGAGACCCAGTACTTC. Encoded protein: CASSSGTKETQYF.

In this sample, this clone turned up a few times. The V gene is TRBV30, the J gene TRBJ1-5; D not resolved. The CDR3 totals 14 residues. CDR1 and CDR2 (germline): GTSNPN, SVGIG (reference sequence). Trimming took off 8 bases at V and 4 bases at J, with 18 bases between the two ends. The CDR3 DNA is TGTGCCAGTAGTATAGTTTGGGAGAATCAGCCCCAGCATTTT. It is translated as CASSIVWENQPQHF.

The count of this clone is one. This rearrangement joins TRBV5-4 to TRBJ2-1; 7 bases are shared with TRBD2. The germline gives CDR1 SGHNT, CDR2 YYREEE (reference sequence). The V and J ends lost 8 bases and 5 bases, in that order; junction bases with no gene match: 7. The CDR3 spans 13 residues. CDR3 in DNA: TGTGCCAGTCAAACCGGGACTAACAATGAGCAGTTCTTC. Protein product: CASQTGTNNEQFF.

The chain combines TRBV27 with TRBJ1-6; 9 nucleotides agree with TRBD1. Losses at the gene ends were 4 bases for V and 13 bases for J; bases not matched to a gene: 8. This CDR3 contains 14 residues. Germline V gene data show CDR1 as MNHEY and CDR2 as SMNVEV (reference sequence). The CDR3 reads CASSSTGGWAPLHF. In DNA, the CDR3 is TGTGCCAGCAGTTCAACAGGGGGCTGGGCCCCCCTCCACTTT.